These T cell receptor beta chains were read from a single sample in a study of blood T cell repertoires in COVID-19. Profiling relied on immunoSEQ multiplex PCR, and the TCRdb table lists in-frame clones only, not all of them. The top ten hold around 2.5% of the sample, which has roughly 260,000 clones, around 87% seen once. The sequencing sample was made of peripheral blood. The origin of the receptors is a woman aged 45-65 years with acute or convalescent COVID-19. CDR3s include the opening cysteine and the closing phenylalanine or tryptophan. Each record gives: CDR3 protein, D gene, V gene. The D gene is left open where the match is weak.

CATSDEGDPFYGYTF | - | TRBV24-1
CASSLTTRARGELFF | - | TRBV3-1/TRBV3-2
CASSPGTGIANYGYTF | TRBD1 | TRBV7-3
CASSLVGLAGVTNEQFF | TRBD2 | TRBV28
CASSQPGLAGTGELFF | TRBD2 | TRBV4-1
CATSDMGQGARYTQYF | TRBD1 | TRBV24-1
CATSDTGLGVEQYF | TRBD2 | TRBV24-1
CASSYLAVGEQYF | - | TRBV6-2/TRBV6-3
CATSRAGQPNYGYTF | - | TRBV15
CASSSQGGRETQYF | - | TRBV5-1